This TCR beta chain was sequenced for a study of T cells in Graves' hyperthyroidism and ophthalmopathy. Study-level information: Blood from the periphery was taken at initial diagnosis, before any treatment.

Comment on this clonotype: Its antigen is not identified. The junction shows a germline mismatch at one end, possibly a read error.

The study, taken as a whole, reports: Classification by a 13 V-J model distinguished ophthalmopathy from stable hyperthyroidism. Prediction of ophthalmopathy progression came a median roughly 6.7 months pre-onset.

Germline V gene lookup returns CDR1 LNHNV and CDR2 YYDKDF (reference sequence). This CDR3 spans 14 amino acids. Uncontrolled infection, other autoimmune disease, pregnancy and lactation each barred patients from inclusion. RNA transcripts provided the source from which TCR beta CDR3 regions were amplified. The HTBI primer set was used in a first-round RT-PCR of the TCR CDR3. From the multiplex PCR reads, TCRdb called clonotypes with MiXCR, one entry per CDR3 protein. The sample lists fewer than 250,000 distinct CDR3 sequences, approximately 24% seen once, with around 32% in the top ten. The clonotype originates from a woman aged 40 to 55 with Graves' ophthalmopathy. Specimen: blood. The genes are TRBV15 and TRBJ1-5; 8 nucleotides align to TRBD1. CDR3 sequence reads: CVTSRDRGNQSQHF. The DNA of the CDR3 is TGTGTCACCAGCAGAGACAGGGGCAATCAGTCCCAGCATTTT.